Listed here is a single T cell receptor (beta chain). Its antigen is not identified. Clones were sequenced by immunoSEQ multiplex PCR, and TCRdb holds only the in-frame ones, with some missing. The table has about 140,000 clones, more than 80% seen once. The CDR3 is 12 residues long. Trimming cost V 5 bases and J 7 bases; bases outside gene matches: 4. The data are from a study of T cell responses to AZD1222 COVID-19 vaccine. General study points: Spike-specific TCR breadth rose after two AZD1222 doses, and depth rose as well. There were repertoire samples only from the period after the peak T cell response.

The receptor comes from an adult in good health. Material: peripheral blood, obtained on day 0 of AZD1222 vaccination. V gene TRBV12-3 or TRBV12-4 combines with J gene TRBJ2-7; 8 bases match TRBD1. The CDR3, as DNA: TGTGCCAGCAGTATGGACAGGGCGGAGCAGTACTTC. Encoded protein: CASSMDRAEQYF.